This TCR beta chain was sequenced in a study of control samples from healthy donors and cancer patients. The assay was immunoSEQ multiplex PCR, and TCRdb's table has in-frame clones only and misses some. The sample yields about 120,000 clones, 88% seen once. From germline, CDR1 is SQVTM and CDR2 ANQGSEA. V dropped 4 bases and J dropped 3 bases, with 7 bases sitting between them. This CDR3 is built from 12 residues. Material for sequencing was blood. The chain recombines TRBV29-1 with TRBJ1-5, with D possibly TRBD1 on 6 matching bases. The origin of this receptor is a woman in her 70s in good health. CDR3 region: CSVAGDNQPQHF. CDR3 nucleotides: TGCAGCGTTGCAGGGGACAATCAGCCCCAGCATTTT.